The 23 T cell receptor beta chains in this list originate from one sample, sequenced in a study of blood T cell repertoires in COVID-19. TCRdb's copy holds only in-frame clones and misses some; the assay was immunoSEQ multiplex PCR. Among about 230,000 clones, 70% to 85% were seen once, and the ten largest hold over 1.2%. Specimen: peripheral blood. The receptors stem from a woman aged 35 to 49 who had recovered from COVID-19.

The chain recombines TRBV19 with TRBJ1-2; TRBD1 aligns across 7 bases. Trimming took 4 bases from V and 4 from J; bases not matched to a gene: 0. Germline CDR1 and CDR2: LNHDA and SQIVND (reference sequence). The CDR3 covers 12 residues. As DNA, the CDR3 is TGTGCCAGTAGTACAGGGGGCTATGGCTACACCTTC. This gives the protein CASSTGGYGYTF.

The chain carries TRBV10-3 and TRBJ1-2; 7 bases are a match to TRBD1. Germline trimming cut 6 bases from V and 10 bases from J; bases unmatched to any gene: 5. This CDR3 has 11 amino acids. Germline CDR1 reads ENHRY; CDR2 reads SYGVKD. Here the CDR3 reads CAISTGEVYTF. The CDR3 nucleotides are TGTGCCATCAGCACAGGGGAAGTCTACACCTTC.

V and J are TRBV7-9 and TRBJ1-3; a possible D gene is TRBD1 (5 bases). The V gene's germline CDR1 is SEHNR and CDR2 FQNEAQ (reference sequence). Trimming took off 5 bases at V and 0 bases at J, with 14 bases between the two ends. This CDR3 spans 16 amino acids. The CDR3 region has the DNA TGTGCCAGCAGCCCCGCGGGACCGAACTCTGGAAACACCATATATTTT. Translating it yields CASSPAGPNSGNTIYF.

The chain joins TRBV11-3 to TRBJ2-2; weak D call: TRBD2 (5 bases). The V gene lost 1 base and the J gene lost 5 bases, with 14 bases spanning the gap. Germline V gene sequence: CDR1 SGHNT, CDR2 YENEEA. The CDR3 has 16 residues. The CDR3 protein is CASSLGLPSGTGELFF. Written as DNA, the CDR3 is TGTGCCAGCAGCTTAGGGCTCCCATCGGGGACCGGGGAGCTGTTTTTT.

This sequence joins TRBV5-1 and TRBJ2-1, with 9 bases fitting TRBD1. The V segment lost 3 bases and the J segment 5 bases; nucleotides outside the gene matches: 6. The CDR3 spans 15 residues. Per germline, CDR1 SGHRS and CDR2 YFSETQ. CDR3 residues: CASSWTGDSHNEQFF. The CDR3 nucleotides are TGCGCCAGCAGCTGGACAGGGGATTCCCACAATGAGCAGTTCTTC.

In DNA, the CDR3 is TGTGCCAGCAGCCAAGAGGCTAGCGGGGGGTTAGATACGCAGTATTTT. Its protein is CASSQEASGGLDTQYF. The chain employs TRBV4-2 and TRBJ2-3; 11 nucleotides agree with TRBD2. Germline lookup yields CDR1 LGHNA and CDR2 YNFKEQ. V dropped 0 bases and J dropped 5; count of bases not matched to a gene: 4. This CDR3 is 16 amino acids long.

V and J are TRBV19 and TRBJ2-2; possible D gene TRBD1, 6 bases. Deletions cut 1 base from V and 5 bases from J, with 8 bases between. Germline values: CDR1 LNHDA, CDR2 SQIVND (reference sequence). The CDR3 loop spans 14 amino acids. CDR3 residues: CASSIARGTGELFF. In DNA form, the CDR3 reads TGTGCCAGTAGTATAGCGAGGGGGACCGGGGAGCTGTTTTTT. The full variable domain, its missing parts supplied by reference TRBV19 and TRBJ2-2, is DGGITQSPKYLFRKEGQNVTLSCEQNLNHDAMYWYRQDPGQGLRLIYYSQIVNDFQKGDIAEGYSVSREKKESFPLTVTSAQKNPTAFYLCASSIARGTGELFFGEGSRLTVL.

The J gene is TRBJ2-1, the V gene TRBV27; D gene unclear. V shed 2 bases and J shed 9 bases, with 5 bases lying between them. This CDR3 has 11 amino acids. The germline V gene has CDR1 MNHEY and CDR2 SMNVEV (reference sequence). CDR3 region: CASSLGLEQFF. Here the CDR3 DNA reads TGTGCCAGCAGTTTAGGGCTTGAGCAGTTCTTC.

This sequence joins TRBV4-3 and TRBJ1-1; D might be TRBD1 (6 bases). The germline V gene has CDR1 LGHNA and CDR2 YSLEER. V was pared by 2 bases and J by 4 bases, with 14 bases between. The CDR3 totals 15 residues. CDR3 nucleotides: TGCGCCAGCAGCCAAAATACAGGGTATGGCACTGAAGCTTTCTTT. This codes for CASSQNTGYGTEAFF.

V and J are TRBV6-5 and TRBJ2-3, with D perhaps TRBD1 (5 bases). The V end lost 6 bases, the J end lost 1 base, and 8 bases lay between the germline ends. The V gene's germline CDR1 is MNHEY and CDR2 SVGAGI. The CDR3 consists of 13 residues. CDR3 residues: CASRLQGTDTQYF. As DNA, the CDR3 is TGTGCCAGCAGACTACAGGGCACAGATACGCAGTATTTT.

As DNA, the CDR3 is TGTGCCAGCAGCCTCGGTACTAACTATGGCTACACCTTC. It specifies CASSLGTNYGYTF. The chain joins TRBV28 to TRBJ1-2; D is undetermined. This CDR3 is built from 13 residues. Per germline, CDR1 MDHEN and CDR2 SYDVKM. Trimming pared 6 bases from V and 0 bases from J, leaving 8 bases between.

The CDR3: CASSDGQLNTEAFF. Here the CDR3 DNA reads TGCGCCAGCAGCGACGGACAGCTGAACACTGAAGCTTTCTTT. The rearrangement links TRBV5-1 to TRBJ1-1; tentative D call: TRBD1 (6 bases). The CDR3 is 14 amino acids. Looked up from germline, CDR1 is SGHRS and CDR2 is YFSETQ. V gave up 4 bases and J gave up 0 bases, with 10 bases separating them.

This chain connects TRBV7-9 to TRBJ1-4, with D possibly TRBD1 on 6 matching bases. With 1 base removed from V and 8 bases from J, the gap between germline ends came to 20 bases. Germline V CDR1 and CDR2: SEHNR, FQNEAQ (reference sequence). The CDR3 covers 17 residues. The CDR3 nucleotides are TGTGCCAGCAGCTTAGTGTTCCAGGGGACGGTTGGCGAAAAACTGTTTTTT. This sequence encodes CASSLVFQGTVGEKLFF.

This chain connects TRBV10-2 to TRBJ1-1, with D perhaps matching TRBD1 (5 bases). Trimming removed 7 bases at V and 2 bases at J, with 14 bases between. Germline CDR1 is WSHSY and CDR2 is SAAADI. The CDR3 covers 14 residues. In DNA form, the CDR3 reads TGCGCCAGCAAATTCGGGGGGAAAAACACTGAAGCTTTCTTT. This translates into CASKFGGKNTEAFF.

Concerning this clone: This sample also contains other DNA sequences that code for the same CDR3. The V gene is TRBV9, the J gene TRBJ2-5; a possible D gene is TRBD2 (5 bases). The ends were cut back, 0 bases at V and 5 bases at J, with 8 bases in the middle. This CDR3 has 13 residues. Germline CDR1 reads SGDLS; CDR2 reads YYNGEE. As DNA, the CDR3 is TGTGCCAGCAGCGTAGCGCCGGGGGAGACCCAGTACTTC. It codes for CASSVAPGETQYF.

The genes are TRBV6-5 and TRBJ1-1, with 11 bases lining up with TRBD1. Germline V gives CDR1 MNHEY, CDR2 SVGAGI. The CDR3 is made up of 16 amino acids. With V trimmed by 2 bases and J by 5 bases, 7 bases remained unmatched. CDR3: CASSYTGQGARTEAFF. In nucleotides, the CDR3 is TGTGCCAGCAGTTACACTGGACAGGGGGCGCGGACTGAAGCTTTCTTT.

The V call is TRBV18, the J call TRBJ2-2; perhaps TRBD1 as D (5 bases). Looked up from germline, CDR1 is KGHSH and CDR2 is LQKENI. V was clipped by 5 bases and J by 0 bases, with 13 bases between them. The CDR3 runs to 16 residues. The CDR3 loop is CASSSQGASNTGELFF. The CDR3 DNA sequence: TGTGCCAGCTCATCCCAGGGCGCGTCGAACACCGGGGAGCTGTTTTTT.

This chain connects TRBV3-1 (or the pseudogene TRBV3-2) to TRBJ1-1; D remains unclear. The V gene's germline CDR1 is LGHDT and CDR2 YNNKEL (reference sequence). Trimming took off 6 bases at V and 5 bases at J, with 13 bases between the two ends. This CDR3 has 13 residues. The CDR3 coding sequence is TGTGCCAGCAGTCTAGGTCGTGATACTGAAGCTTTCTTT. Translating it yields CASSLGRDTEAFF.

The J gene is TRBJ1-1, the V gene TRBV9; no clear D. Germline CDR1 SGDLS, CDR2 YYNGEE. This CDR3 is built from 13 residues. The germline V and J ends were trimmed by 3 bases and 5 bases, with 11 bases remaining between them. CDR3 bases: TGTGCCAGCAGCGGGGCCCCATCGACTGAAGCTTTCTTT. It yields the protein CASSGAPSTEAFF.

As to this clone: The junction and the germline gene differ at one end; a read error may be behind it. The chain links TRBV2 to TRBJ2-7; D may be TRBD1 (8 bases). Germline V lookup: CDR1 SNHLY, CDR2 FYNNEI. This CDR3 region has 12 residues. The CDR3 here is CASSEWEGQDKF. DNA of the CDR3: TGTGCCAGCAGTGAATGGGAGGGACAGGACAAATTC.

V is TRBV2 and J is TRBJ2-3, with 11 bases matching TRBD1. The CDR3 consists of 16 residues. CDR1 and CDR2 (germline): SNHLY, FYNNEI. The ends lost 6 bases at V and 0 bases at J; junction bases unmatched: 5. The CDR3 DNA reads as TGTGCCAGCAGCGAAAGGGACAGGGGGAGCACAGATACGCAGTATTTT. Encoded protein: CASSERDRGSTDTQYF.

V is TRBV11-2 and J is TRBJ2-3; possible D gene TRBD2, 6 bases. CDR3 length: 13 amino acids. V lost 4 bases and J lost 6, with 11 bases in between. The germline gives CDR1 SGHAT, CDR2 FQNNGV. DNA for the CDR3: TGTGCCAGCAGCTCCACGGGGGAGGATACGCAGTATTTT. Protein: CASSSTGEDTQYF.

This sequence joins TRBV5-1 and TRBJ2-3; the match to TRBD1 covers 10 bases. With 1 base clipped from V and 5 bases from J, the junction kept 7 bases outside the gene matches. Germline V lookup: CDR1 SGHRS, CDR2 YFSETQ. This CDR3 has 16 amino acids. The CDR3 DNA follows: TGCGCCAGCAGCTTGAATGGACAGGGGGTTGAAGATACGCAGTATTTT. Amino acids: CASSLNGQGVEDTQYF.